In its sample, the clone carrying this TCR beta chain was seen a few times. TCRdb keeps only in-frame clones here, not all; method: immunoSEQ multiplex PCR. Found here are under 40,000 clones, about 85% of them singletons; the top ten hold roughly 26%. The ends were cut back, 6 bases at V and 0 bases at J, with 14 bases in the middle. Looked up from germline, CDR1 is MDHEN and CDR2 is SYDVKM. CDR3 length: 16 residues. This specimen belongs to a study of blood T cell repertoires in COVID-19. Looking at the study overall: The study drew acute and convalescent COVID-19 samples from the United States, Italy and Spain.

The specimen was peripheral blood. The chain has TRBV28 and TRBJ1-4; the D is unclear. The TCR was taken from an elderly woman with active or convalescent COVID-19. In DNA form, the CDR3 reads TGTGCCAGCAGCCGGGAGGTATTTACAACTAATGAAAAACTGTTTTTT. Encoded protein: CASSREVFTTNEKLFF.